One TCR beta chain is described in this entry. The antigen is not known. The data are from a study of monozygotic twins with cystic fibrosis. Study-wide findings and caveats: Co-twins had the most similar V usage for 13 of 16 pairs, J for 8. Clonality was generally low (median around 0.009), higher in the most severe patients. Age, concordance and disease severity did not associate with shared CDR3 numbers.

This CDR3 spans 13 amino acids. The V segment lost 7 bases and the J segment 4 bases; nucleotides outside the gene matches: 4. Germline V gene sequence: CDR1 SGHDT, CDR2 YYEEEE. Using immunoSEQ multiplex PCR, the repertoire was profiled, and TCRdb retains in-frame clones only, with some absent. Here the sample spans some 17,000 clones, about 96% being singletons. The sequence was obtained from a girl aged 2-10 years with cystic fibrosis. This chain joins TRBV5-6 and TRBJ1-2, with 10 nucleotides matching TRBD1. Material for sequencing was blood. This CDR3 reads CASGTGAGYGYTF. CDR3 nucleotide sequence: TGTGCCAGCGGGACAGGGGCCGGCTATGGCTACACCTTC.